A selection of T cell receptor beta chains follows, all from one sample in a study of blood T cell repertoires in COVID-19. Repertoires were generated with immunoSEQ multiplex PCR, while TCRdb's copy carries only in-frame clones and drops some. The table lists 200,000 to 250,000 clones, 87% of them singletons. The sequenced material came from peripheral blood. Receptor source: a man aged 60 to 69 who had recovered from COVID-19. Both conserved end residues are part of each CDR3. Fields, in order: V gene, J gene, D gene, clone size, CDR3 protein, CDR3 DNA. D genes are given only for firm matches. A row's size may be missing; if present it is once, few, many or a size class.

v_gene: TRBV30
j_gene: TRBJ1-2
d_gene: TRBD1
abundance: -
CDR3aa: CAWRGRGTANYGYTF
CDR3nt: TGTGCCTGGAGGGGGCGAGGGACAGCTAACTATGGCTACACCTTC

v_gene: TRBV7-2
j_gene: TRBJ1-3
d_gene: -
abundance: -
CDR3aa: CASSLKAVSSSGNTIYF
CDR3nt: TGTGCCAGCAGCTTAAAGGCAGTTTCTAGCTCTGGAAACACCATATATTTT

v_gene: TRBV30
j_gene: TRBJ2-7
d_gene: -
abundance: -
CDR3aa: CAWRSGTSLYEQYF
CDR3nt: TGTGCCTGGAGGTCCGGGACATCCTTATACGAGCAGTACTTC

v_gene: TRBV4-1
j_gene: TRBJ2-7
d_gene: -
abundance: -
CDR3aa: CASSLPDITYEQYF
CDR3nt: TGCGCCAGCAGCCTACCGGACATAACCTACGAGCAGTACTTC

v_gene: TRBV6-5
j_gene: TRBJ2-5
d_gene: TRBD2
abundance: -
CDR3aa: CASRLFSGREETQYF
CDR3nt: TGTGCCAGCAGACTCTTTAGCGGGCGGGAAGAGACCCAGTACTTC

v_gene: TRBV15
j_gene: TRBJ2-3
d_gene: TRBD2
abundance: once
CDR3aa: CATSTLGLAVSTDTQYF
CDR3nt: TGTGCCACCAGCACTTTGGGACTAGCGGTCTCCACAGATACGCAGTATTTT

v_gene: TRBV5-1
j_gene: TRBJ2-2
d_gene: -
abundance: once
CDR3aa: CASNSRQDAGELFF
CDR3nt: TGCGCCAGCAACTCCCGACAGGATGCCGGGGAGCTGTTTTTT

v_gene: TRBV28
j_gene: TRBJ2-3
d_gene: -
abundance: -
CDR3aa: CASNQRGLGTDTQYF
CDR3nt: TGTGCCAGCAACCAACGCGGGTTGGGCACAGATACGCAGTATTTT

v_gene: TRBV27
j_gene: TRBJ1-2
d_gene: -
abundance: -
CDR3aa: CASSLGGGFGYTF
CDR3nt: TGTGCCAGCAGTTTAGGGGGGGGGTTTGGCTACACCTTC

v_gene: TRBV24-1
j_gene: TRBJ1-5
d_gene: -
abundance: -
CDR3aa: CATSDPGGAQHF
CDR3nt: TGTGCCACCAGTGATCCCGGAGGGGCCCAGCATTTT

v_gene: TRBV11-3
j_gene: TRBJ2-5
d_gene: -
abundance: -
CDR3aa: CASSLGLMETQYF
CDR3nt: TGTGCCAGCAGCTTGGGCCTAATGGAGACCCAGTACTTC

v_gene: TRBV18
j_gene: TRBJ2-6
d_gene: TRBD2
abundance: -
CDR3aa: CASSPLGLAGDSGANVLTF
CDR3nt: TGTGCCAGCTCACCGCTGGGACTAGCGGGGGACTCTGGGGCCAACGTCCTGACTTTC

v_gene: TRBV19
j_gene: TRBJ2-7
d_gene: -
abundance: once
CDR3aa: CASSISSTRGDYEQYF
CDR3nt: TGTGCCAGTAGTATTTCTAGTACCAGGGGAGACTACGAGCAGTACTTC

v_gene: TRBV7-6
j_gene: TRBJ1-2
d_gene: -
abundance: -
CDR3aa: CASSPTMGAGYTF
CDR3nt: TGTGCCAGCAGCCCGACGATGGGGGCTGGCTACACCTTC

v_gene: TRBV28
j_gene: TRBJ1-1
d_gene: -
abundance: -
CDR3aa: CASTRQSTSEAFF
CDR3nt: TGTGCCAGCACACGACAAAGTACGAGTGAAGCTTTCTTT

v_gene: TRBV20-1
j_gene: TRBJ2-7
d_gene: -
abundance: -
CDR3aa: CSASQQAYEQYF
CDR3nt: TGCAGTGCTAGTCAACAAGCCTACGAGCAGTACTTC

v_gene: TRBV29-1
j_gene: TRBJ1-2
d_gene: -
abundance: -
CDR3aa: CSISRDDYGYTF
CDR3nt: TGCAGCATTTCCCGGGATGACTATGGCTACACCTTC

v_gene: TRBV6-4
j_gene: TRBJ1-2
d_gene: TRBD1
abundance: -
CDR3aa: CASSDSDPGQSFLYGYTF
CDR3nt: TGTGCCAGCAGTGACTCCGATCCGGGACAGTCCTTTCTCTATGGCTACACCTTC

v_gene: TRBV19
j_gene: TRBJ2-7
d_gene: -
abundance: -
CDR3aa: CASRGAVAYEQYF
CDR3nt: TGTGCCAGTAGAGGGGCGGTGGCCTACGAGCAGTACTTC

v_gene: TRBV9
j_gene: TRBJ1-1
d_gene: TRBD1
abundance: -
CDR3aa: CASSVGGQGIGEAFF
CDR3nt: TGTGCCAGCAGCGTAGGGGGACAGGGGATCGGTGAAGCTTTCTTT

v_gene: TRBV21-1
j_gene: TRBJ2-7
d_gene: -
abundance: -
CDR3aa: CASSKDGGREGAYEQYF
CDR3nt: TGTGCCAGCAGCAAAGATGGGGGCAGAGAGGGGGCCTACGAGCAGTACTTC

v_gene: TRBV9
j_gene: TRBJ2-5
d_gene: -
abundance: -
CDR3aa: CASSGSSFQETQYF
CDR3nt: TGTGCCAGCAGCGGCTCTAGCTTCCAAGAGACCCAGTACTTC

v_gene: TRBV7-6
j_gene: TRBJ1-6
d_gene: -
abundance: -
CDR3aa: CASSLGAGVNSPLHF
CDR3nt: TGTGCCAGCAGCTTAGGAGCAGGGGTAAATTCACCCCTCCACTTT

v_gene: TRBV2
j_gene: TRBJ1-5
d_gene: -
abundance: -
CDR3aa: CASSEAAGSNQPQHF
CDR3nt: TGTGCCAGCAGTGAAGCCGCAGGGAGCAATCAGCCCCAGCATTTT

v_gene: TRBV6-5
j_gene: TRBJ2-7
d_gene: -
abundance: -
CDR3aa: CASSYSREQYF
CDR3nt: TGTGCCAGCAGTTACTCGAGGGAGCAGTACTTC

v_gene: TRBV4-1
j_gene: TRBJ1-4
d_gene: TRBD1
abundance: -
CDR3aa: CASSQDRGGQGYEKLFF
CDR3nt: TGCGCCAGCAGCCAAGATCGAGGGGGACAGGGTTATGAAAAACTGTTTTTT

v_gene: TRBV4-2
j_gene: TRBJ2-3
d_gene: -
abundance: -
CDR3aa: CASSPGDVSDTQYF
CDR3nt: TGTGCCAGCAGCCCGGGGGACGTCTCAGATACGCAGTATTTT

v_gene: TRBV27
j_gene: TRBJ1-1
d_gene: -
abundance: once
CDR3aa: CASSFRQGNTEAFF
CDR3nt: TGTGCCAGCAGTTTCCGGCAGGGGAACACTGAAGCTTTCTTT

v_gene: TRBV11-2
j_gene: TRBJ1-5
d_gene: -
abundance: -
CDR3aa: CASSLDGYSNQPQHF
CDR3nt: TGTGCCAGCAGCTTAGACGGTTATAGCAATCAGCCCCAGCATTTT

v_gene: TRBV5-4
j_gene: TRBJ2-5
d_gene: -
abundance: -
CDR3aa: CASSLAFVAEETQYF
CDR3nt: TGTGCCAGCAGCTTGGCATTTGTTGCTGAGGAGACCCAGTACTTC

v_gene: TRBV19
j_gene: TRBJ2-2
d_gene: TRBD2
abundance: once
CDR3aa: CASRTSGSSTGELFF
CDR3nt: TGTGCCAGTCGGACTAGCGGGAGCTCCACCGGGGAGCTGTTTTTT

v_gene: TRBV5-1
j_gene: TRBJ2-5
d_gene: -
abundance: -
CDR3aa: CASSLAGGTQYF
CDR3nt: TGCGCCAGCAGCTTGGCCGGTGGGACCCAGTACTTC

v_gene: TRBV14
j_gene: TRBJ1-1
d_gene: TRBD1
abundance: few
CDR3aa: CASSQRTGRDTEAFF
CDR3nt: TGTGCCAGCAGCCAAAGGACAGGGAGGGACACTGAAGCTTTCTTT

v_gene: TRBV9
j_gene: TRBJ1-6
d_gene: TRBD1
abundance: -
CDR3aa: CASSGQGGNSPLHF
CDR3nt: TGTGCCAGCAGTGGACAGGGAGGGAATTCACCCCTCCACTTT